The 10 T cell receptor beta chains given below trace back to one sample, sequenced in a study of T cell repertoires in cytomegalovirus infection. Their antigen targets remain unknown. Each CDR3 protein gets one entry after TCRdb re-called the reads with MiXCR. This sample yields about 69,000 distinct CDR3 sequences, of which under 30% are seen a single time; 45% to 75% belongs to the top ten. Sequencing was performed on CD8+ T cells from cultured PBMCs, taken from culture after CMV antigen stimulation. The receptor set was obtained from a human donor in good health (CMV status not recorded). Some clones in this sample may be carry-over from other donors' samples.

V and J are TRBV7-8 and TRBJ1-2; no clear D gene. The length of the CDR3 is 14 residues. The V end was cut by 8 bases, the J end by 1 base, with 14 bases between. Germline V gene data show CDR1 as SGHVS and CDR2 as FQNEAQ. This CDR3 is CASGPLWGNYGYTF. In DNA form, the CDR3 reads TGTGCCAGCGGACCCCTGTGGGGTAACTATGGCTACACCTTC.

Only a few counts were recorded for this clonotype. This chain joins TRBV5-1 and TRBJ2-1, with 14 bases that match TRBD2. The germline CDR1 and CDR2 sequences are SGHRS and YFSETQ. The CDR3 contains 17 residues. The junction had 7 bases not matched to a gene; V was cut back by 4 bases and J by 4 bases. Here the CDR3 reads CASSLRTSGRLYNEQFF. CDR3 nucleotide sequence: TGCGCCAGCAGCCTCCGGACTAGCGGGAGGCTTTACAATGAGCAGTTCTTC.

The DNA for the CDR3 is TGTGCCAGCGGAAGACGGGGGGGCCAGGAGACCCAGTACTTC. It is translated as CASGRRGGQETQYF. The V call is TRBV28, the J call TRBJ2-5, with 8 positions matching TRBD2. Germline V gene sequence: CDR1 MDHEN, CDR2 SYDVKM. V lost 8 bases to trimming and J lost 5 bases; unmatched junction nucleotides: 10. This CDR3 spans 14 amino acids. Full variable domain (outside the CDR3, taken from reference TRBV28 and TRBJ2-5): DVKVTQSSRYLVKRTGEKVFLECVQDMDHENMFWYRQDPGLGLRLIYFSYDVKMKEKGDIPEGYSVSREKKERFSLILESASTNQTSMYLCASGRRGGQETQYFGPGTRLLVL.

The CDR3 spells CASTDGGGYYEQYF. CDR3 in DNA: TGTGCCAGCACCGACGGGGGGGGTTATTACGAGCAGTACTTC. V usage is TRBV2 and J usage is TRBJ2-7; 8 bases map to TRBD2. Germline values: CDR1 SNHLY, CDR2 FYNNEI. The trim removed 7 bases at V and 4 bases at J, leaving 9 bases unmatched. This CDR3 is built from 14 residues.

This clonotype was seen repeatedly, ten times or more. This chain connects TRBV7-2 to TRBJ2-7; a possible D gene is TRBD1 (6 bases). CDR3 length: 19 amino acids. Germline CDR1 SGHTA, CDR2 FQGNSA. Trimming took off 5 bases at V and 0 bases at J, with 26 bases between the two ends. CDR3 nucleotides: TGTGCCAGCAGCCCCGTTGTGAACAGGGACCAATTGATCTCCTACGAGCAGTACTTC. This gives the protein CASSPVVNRDQLISYEQYF.

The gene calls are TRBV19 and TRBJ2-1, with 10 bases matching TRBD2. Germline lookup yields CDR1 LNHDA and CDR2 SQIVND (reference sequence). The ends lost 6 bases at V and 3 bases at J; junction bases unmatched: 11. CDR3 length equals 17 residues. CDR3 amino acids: CASRAGLAGGYYNEQFF. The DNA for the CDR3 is TGTGCCAGTAGAGCGGGGTTAGCGGGAGGTTACTACAATGAGCAGTTCTTC. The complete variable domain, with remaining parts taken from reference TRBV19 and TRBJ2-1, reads DGGITQSPKYLFRKEGQNVTLSCEQNLNHDAMYWYRQDPGQGLRLIYYSQIVNDFQKGDIAEGYSVSREKKESFPLTVTSAQKNPTAFYLCASRAGLAGGYYNEQFFGPGTRLTVL.

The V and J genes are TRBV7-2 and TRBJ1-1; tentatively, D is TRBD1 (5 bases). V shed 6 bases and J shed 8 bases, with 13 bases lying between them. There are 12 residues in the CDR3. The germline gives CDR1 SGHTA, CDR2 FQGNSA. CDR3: CASSGGGYEAFF. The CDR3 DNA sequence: TGTGCCAGCAGTGGGGGGGGGTACGAAGCTTTCTTT.

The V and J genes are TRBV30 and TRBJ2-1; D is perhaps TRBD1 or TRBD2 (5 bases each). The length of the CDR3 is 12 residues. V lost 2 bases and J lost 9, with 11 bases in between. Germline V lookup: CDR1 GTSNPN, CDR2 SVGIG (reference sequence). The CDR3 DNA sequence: TGTGCCTGGAGTATCGGGGCTGGTGAGCAGTTCTTC. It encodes CAWSIGAGEQFF.

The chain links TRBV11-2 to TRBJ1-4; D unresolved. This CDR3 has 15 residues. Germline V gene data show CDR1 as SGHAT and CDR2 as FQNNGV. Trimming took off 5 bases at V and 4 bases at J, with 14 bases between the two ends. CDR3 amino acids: CASSRITSVNEKLFF. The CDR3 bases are TGTGCCAGCAGCCGGATTACATCCGTTAATGAAAAACTGTTTTTT.

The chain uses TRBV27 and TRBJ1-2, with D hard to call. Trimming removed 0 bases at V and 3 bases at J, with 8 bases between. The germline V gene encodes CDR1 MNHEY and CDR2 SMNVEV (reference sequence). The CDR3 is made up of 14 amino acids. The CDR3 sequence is CASSLSGSDYGYTF. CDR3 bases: TGTGCCAGCAGTTTATCAGGCAGCGACTATGGCTACACCTTC.